This is a list of T cell receptor beta chains from one sample in a study of shared clonotypes between healthy human individuals. Assay: immunoSEQ multiplex PCR; the TCRdb copy retains only in-frame clones and omits some. Among 2 million to 2.5 million clones, approximately 96% were seen once, and the ten largest hold about 0.13%. Sequences were obtained from naive CD4+ T cells sorted from blood. These receptor sequences come from a man aged 18 to 29 in good health. Each CDR3 is given with its conserved first and last residue. Fields, in order: J gene, clone size, D gene, V gene, CDR3 DNA, CDR3 protein. A D gene is named only where the DNA matches it firmly. The size of a clone is reported for some rows only, either as once, few or many, or as a class for expanded clones.

J gene: TRBJ1-5; clone size: .; D gene: .; V gene: TRBV5-6; CDR3 DNA: TGTGCCAGCAGCTGGGGGGCAGGGGCCAATCAGCCCCAGCATTTT; CDR3 protein: CASSWGAGANQPQHF
J gene: TRBJ2-3; clone size: .; D gene: TRBD1; V gene: TRBV4-1; CDR3 DNA: TGCGCCAGCAGCCATTCCACAGGGGGCGCAACAGATACGCAGTATTTT; CDR3 protein: CASSHSTGGATDTQYF
J gene: TRBJ2-2; clone size: .; D gene: TRBD1; V gene: TRBV7-9; CDR3 DNA: TGTGCCAGCAGCTTCACAGGGGTTCCGGGTCCCACCGGGGAGCTGTTTTTT; CDR3 protein: CASSFTGVPGPTGELFF
J gene: TRBJ1-4; clone size: .; D gene: .; V gene: TRBV28; CDR3 DNA: TGTGCCAGCAGTTTGTTTACCCGACAGGCGGTAAATGAAAAACTGTTTTTT; CDR3 protein: CASSLFTRQAVNEKLFF
J gene: TRBJ2-7; clone size: .; D gene: .; V gene: TRBV6-5; CDR3 DNA: TGTGCCAGCACCGAAGGGTGGGCAAAGAACGAGCAGTACTTC; CDR3 protein: CASTEGWAKNEQYF
J gene: TRBJ1-1; clone size: .; D gene: TRBD1; V gene: TRBV18; CDR3 DNA: TGTGCCAGCTCATCAACAGTCGGGACAGCTATGAACACTGAAGCTTTCTTT; CDR3 protein: CASSSTVGTAMNTEAFF
J gene: TRBJ1-1; clone size: .; D gene: .; V gene: TRBV2; CDR3 DNA: TGTGCCAGCAGTGTTCGCAGGGCGAACACTGAAGCTTTCTTT; CDR3 protein: CASSVRRANTEAFF
J gene: TRBJ1-5; clone size: few; D gene: .; V gene: TRBV7-2; CDR3 DNA: TGTGCCAGCAGCTTAGTAGGGGAAGGCAATCAGCCCCAGCATTTT; CDR3 protein: CASSLVGEGNQPQHF
J gene: TRBJ1-2; clone size: .; D gene: TRBD1; V gene: TRBV5-1; CDR3 DNA: TGCGCCAGCAGCGATAGCACAATTCTTAGGGACAGGTCTAACTATGGCTACACCTTC; CDR3 protein: CASSDSTILRDRSNYGYTF
J gene: TRBJ1-2; clone size: .; D gene: TRBD1; V gene: TRBV4-3; CDR3 DNA: TGCGCCAGCAGCCAAGATCTGGCAGGGGGGAACTATGGCTACACCTTC; CDR3 protein: CASSQDLAGGNYGYTF
J gene: TRBJ2-5; clone size: .; D gene: TRBD2; V gene: TRBV18; CDR3 DNA: TGTGCCAGCTCACCAACGGGGCCGGGCCAAGCGGGAGATAGAAAGACCCAGTACTTC; CDR3 protein: CASSPTGPGQAGDRKTQYF
J gene: TRBJ2-7; clone size: .; D gene: TRBD2; V gene: TRBV7-2; CDR3 DNA: TGTGCCAGCAGCTCATGGGGCGGGAGGGCCGGTGACGAGCAGTACTTC; CDR3 protein: CASSSWGGRAGDEQYF
J gene: TRBJ2-2; clone size: .; D gene: TRBD2; V gene: TRBV27; CDR3 DNA: TGTGCCACCACGGCTAGCGGGAGGGCCCAGAACACCGGGGAGCTGTTTTTT; CDR3 protein: CATTASGRAQNTGELFF
J gene: TRBJ1-1; clone size: .; D gene: .; V gene: TRBV7-9; CDR3 DNA: TGTGCCAGCAGCTTTAGTACCAGGGCTGAAGCTTTCTTT; CDR3 protein: CASSFSTRAEAFF
J gene: TRBJ1-4; clone size: .; D gene: .; V gene: TRBV6-1; CDR3 DNA: TGTGCCAGCAGTGATGGTCCAGGGGATCGAGTTTCTAATGAAAAACTGTTTTTT; CDR3 protein: CASSDGPGDRVSNEKLFF
J gene: TRBJ2-4; clone size: .; D gene: TRBD1; V gene: TRBV11-1; CDR3 DNA: TGTGCCAGCAGCATGCCGGGACAGGTGGACATTCAGTACTTC; CDR3 protein: CASSMPGQVDIQYF
J gene: TRBJ2-7; clone size: few; D gene: TRBD2; V gene: TRBV18; CDR3 DNA: TGTGCCAGCTCACCACCGGCTAGCGGGGGAACCTACGAGCAGTACTTC; CDR3 protein: CASSPPASGGTYEQYF
J gene: TRBJ2-3; clone size: .; D gene: .; V gene: TRBV19; CDR3 DNA: TGTGCCAGTTGTCCCCGGACAGCTAGCACAGATACGCAGTATTTT; CDR3 protein: CASCPRTASTDTQYF
J gene: TRBJ2-1; clone size: .; D gene: TRBD2; V gene: TRBV6-5; CDR3 DNA: TGTGCCAGCGGGCGGGGGGGGCACCAGTTCTTC; CDR3 protein: CASGRGGHQFF
J gene: TRBJ2-1; clone size: .; D gene: TRBD1; V gene: TRBV10-1; CDR3 DNA: TGCGCCAGCAGCGGGGACAGGTCCCCCTACAATGAGCAGTTCTTC; CDR3 protein: CASSGDRSPYNEQFF
J gene: TRBJ2-7; clone size: .; D gene: .; V gene: TRBV11-2; CDR3 DNA: TGTGCCAGCAGCAATAGAGGGGGAGTCCCCTACGAGCAGTACTTC; CDR3 protein: CASSNRGGVPYEQYF
J gene: TRBJ1-2; clone size: .; D gene: .; V gene: TRBV5-1; CDR3 DNA: TGCGCCAGCAGCCCTCTTGACGCTAACTATGGCTACACCTTC; CDR3 protein: CASSPLDANYGYTF
J gene: TRBJ2-1; clone size: .; D gene: .; V gene: TRBV25-1; CDR3 DNA: TGTGCCAGCAGTGAATCTACCTCCTGGAGGGCACAGTTCTTC; CDR3 protein: CASSESTSWRAQFF
J gene: TRBJ2-5; clone size: .; D gene: TRBD2; V gene: TRBV2; CDR3 DNA: TGTGCCAGCAGTGGGCCGGGGGGGGAGACCCAGTACTTC; CDR3 protein: CASSGPGGETQYF
J gene: TRBJ2-4; clone size: .; D gene: TRBD1; V gene: TRBV11-2; CDR3 DNA: TGTGCCAGCAGCCGTGGGACAGTAGCCAAAAACATTCAGTACTTC; CDR3 protein: CASSRGTVAKNIQYF
J gene: TRBJ2-5; clone size: .; D gene: TRBD1; V gene: TRBV9; CDR3 DNA: TGTGCCAGCAGCGTAGTGGGACAGGGTTTTGGAGAGACCCAGTACTTC; CDR3 protein: CASSVVGQGFGETQYF
J gene: TRBJ2-7; clone size: .; D gene: TRBD1; V gene: TRBV19; CDR3 DNA: TGTGCCAGTAGCCCCCGGGACAGGCTGTACGAGCAGTACTTC; CDR3 protein: CASSPRDRLYEQYF
J gene: TRBJ2-7; clone size: .; D gene: TRBD2; V gene: TRBV7-2; CDR3 DNA: TGTGCCAGCAGCTCGGGAGCGGGGCCCTACGAGCAGTACTTC; CDR3 protein: CASSSGAGPYEQYF
J gene: TRBJ1-2; clone size: .; D gene: .; V gene: TRBV7-9; CDR3 DNA: TGTGCCAGCAGCGCACCTTTAAGGGGGAACTATGGCTACACCTTC; CDR3 protein: CASSAPLRGNYGYTF
J gene: TRBJ2-1; clone size: .; D gene: TRBD2; V gene: TRBV19; CDR3 DNA: TGTGCCAGTAGTAAAAGAGTAGCGGGGGCAACACACAATGAGCAGTTCTTC; CDR3 protein: CASSKRVAGATHNEQFF
J gene: TRBJ2-1; clone size: .; D gene: .; V gene: TRBV10-2; CDR3 DNA: TGCGCCAGCAACCCCTCCGGGGGCAAAAGTTTCTACAATGAGCAGTTCTTC; CDR3 protein: CASNPSGGKSFYNEQFF
J gene: TRBJ2-5; clone size: .; D gene: .; V gene: TRBV4-1; CDR3 DNA: TGCGCCAGCAGCTTTGGCTTCACAGGAGTTCAAGAGACCCAGTACTTC; CDR3 protein: CASSFGFTGVQETQYF
J gene: TRBJ2-6; clone size: .; D gene: .; V gene: TRBV13; CDR3 DNA: TGTGCCAGCTGCCCATTCAACTCTGGGGCCAACGTCCTGACTTTC; CDR3 protein: CASCPFNSGANVLTF
J gene: TRBJ1-2; clone size: .; D gene: .; V gene: TRBV5-4; CDR3 DNA: TGTGCCAGCAGAAGGGACAACAATAACTATGGCTACACCTTC; CDR3 protein: CASRRDNNNYGYTF
J gene: TRBJ2-5; clone size: .; D gene: .; V gene: TRBV7-2; CDR3 DNA: TGTGCCAGCAGCCCCACCCTAGAGACCCAGTACTTC; CDR3 protein: CASSPTLETQYF
J gene: TRBJ2-3; clone size: .; D gene: .; V gene: TRBV29-1; CDR3 DNA: TGCAGCGTGGGACATACCATCACAGATACGCAGTATTTT; CDR3 protein: CSVGHTITDTQYF
J gene: TRBJ1-1; clone size: .; D gene: .; V gene: TRBV5-8; CDR3 DNA: TGTGCCAGCAGCTTGGCCGACGGACGCCTGAACACTGAAGCTTTCTTT; CDR3 protein: CASSLADGRLNTEAFF
J gene: TRBJ2-3; clone size: .; D gene: TRBD2; V gene: TRBV29-1; CDR3 DNA: TGCAGCCTCCTTCGGACTAGCGGGAGCAGGACAGATACGCAGTATTTT; CDR3 protein: CSLLRTSGSRTDTQYF
J gene: TRBJ1-5; clone size: once; D gene: .; V gene: TRBV5-4; CDR3 DNA: TGTGCCAGCAGCTTGGGAGGGGAGGGTCAGCCCCAGCATTTT; CDR3 protein: CASSLGGEGQPQHF
J gene: TRBJ2-7; clone size: .; D gene: .; V gene: TRBV5-1; CDR3 DNA: TGCGCCAGCAGCCCCGACAGTTACGAGCAGTACTTC; CDR3 protein: CASSPDSYEQYF
J gene: TRBJ1-2; clone size: .; D gene: TRBD1; V gene: TRBV2; CDR3 DNA: TGTGCCAGCAGGAGGACAGGGGTCGATGGCTATGGCTACACCTTC; CDR3 protein: CASRRTGVDGYGYTF
J gene: TRBJ2-6; clone size: .; D gene: .; V gene: TRBV27; CDR3 DNA: TGTGCCAGCAGTTTAAGTGTTTTGCAGGGGTTAGCTGGGGCCAACGTCCTGACTTTC; CDR3 protein: CASSLSVLQGLAGANVLTF
J gene: TRBJ1-4; clone size: .; D gene: TRBD1; V gene: TRBV5-3; CDR3 DNA: TGTGCCAGAAGCTACCGGGACAGGGGGGATGAAAAACTGTTTTTT; CDR3 protein: CARSYRDRGDEKLFF
J gene: TRBJ2-1; clone size: .; D gene: TRBD2; V gene: TRBV5-4; CDR3 DNA: TGTGCCAGCAGCCACCTTGGACTAGCGGGGGGAAATGAGCAGTTCTTC; CDR3 protein: CASSHLGLAGGNEQFF
J gene: TRBJ2-7; clone size: once; D gene: .; V gene: TRBV7-2; CDR3 DNA: TGTGCCAGCAGCTTCCAGGGGATACGGGATGAAGAGCAGTACTTC; CDR3 protein: CASSFQGIRDEEQYF
J gene: TRBJ1-6; clone size: .; D gene: .; V gene: TRBV7-2; CDR3 DNA: TGTGCCAGCAGCCCCCAAGGGAGCAGTTCACCCCTCCACTTT; CDR3 protein: CASSPQGSSSPLHF
J gene: TRBJ2-7; clone size: once; D gene: .; V gene: TRBV23-1; CDR3 DNA: TGCGCCAGCAGAACCGGGACCATCTGTCCCTACGAGCAGTACTTC; CDR3 protein: CASRTGTICPYEQYF
J gene: TRBJ1-4; clone size: .; D gene: .; V gene: TRBV30; CDR3 DNA: TGTGCCTGGAGTAGTGCACGAAAACTGTTTTTT; CDR3 protein: CAWSSARKLFF
J gene: TRBJ1-1; clone size: .; D gene: .; V gene: TRBV2; CDR3 DNA: TGTGCCAGCAGGGGACGGCCGAACACTGAAGCTTTCTTT; CDR3 protein: CASRGRPNTEAFF
J gene: TRBJ2-3; clone size: .; D gene: TRBD1; V gene: TRBV5-1; CDR3 DNA: TGCGCCAGCAGCTTGCTATCCGGGACAGGAAAAGGGGATACGCAGTATTTT; CDR3 protein: CASSLLSGTGKGDTQYF